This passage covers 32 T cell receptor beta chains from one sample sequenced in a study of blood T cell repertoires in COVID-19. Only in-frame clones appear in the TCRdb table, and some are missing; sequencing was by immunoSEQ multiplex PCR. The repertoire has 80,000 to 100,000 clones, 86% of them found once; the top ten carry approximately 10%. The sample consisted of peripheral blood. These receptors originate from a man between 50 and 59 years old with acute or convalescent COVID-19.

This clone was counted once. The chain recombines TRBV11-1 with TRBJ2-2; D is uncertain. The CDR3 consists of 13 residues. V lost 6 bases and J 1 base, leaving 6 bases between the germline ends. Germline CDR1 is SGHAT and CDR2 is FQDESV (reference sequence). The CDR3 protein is CASSSVNTGELFF. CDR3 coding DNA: TGTGCCAGCAGTTCTGTGAACACCGGGGAGCTGTTTTTT.

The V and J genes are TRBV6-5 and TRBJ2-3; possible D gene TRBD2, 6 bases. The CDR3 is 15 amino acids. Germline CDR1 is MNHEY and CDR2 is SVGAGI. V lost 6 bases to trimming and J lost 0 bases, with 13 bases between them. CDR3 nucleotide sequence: TGTGCCAGCAGGGGACTTCAAATAAGCACAGATACGCAGTATTTT. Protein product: CASRGLQISTDTQYF.

The CDR3 here is CARLQGQVSVTYGYTF. In DNA, the CDR3 is TGTGCCAGACTACAGGGACAGGTAAGCGTAACTTATGGCTACACCTTC. The rearrangement links TRBV27 to TRBJ1-2; 8 positions agree with TRBD1. CDR3 length equals 16 residues. V dropped 9 bases and J dropped 5; count of bases not matched to a gene: 17. CDR1 is MNHEY and CDR2 is SMNVEV in the germline V gene (reference sequence).

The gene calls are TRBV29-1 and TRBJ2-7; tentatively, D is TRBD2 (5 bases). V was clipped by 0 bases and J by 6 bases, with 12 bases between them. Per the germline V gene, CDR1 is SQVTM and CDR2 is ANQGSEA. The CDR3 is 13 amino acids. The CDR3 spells CSVEDRPRAEQYF. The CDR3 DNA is TGCAGCGTTGAAGACAGACCGAGGGCCGAGCAGTACTTC.

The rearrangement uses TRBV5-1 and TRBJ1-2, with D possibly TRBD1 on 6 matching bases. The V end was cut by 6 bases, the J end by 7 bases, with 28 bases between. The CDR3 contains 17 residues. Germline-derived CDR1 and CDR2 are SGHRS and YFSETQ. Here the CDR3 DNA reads TGCGCCAGCAACGCCGACGGCCGGACAGTCAGCCTCAGTGGCTACACCTTC. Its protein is CASNADGRTVSLSGYTF.

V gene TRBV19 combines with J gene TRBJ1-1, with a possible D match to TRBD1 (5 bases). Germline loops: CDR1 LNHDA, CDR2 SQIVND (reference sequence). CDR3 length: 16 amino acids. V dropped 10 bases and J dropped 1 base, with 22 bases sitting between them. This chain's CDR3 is CATLLIRGGRNTEAFF. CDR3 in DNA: TGTGCCACTCTTCTTATTCGGGGGGGTCGGAACACTGAAGCTTTCTTT.

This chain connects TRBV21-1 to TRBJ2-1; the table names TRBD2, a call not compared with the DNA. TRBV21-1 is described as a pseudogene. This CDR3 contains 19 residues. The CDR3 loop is CASSKGSGRLIVFKDEQFF. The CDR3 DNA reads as TGTGCCAGCAGCAAAGGGAGCGGGAGGCTGATTGTGTTTAAGGATGAGCAGTTCTTC.

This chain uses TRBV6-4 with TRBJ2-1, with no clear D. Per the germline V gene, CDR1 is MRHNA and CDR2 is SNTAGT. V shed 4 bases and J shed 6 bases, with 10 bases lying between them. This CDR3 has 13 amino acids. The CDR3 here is CASSVARGNEQFF. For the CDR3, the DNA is TGTGCCAGCAGTGTAGCTAGAGGCAATGAGCAGTTCTTC.

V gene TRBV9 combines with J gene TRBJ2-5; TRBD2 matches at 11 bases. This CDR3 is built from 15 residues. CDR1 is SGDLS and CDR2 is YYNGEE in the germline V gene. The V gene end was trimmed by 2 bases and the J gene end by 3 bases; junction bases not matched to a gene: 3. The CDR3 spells CASSVVSGREETQYF. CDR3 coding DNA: TGTGCCAGCAGCGTTGTTAGCGGGAGGGAAGAGACCCAGTACTTC. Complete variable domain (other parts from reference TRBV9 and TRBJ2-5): DSGVTQTPKHLITATGQRVTLRCSPRSGDLSVYWYQQSLDQGLQFLIQYYNGEERAKGNILERFSAQQFPDLHSELNLSSLELGDSALYFCASSVVSGREETQYFGPGTRLLVL.

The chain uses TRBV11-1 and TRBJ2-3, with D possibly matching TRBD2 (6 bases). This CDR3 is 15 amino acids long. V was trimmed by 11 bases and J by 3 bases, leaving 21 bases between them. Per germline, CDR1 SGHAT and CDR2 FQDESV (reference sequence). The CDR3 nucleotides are TGTGCCTGTTCTAGGAGGGCCTGGGGGACAGATACGCAGTATTTT. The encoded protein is CACSRRAWGTDTQYF. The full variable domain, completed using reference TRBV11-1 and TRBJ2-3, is EAEVAQSPRYKITEKSQAVAFWCDPISGHATLYWYRQILGQGPELLVQFQDESVVDDSQLPKDRFSAERLKGVDSTLKIQPAELGDSAMYLCACSRRAWGTDTQYFGPGTRLTVL.

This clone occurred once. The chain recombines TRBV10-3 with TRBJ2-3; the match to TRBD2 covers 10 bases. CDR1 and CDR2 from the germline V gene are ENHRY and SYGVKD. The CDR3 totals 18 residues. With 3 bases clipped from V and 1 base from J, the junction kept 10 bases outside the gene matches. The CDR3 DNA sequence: TGTGCCATCAGTGATTCTAGCGGGAGCCCAATACGCACAGATACGCAGTATTTT. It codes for CAISDSSGSPIRTDTQYF.

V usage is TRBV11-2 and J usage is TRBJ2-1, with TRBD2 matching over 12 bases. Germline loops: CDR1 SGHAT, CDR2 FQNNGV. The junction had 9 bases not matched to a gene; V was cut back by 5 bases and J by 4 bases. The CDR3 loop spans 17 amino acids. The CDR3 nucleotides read TGTGCCAGCAGCCCAATACTAGCGGGAGGATCTTACAATGAGCAGTTCTTC. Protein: CASSPILAGGSYNEQFF.

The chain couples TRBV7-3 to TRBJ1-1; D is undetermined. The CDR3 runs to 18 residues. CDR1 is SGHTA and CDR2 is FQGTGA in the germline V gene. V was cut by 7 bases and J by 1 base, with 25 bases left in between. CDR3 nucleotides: TGTGCCAGCACAGCTCCTCTGCTAACAGAGAATACGAACACTGAAGCTTTCTTT. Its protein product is CASTAPLLTENTNTEAFF.

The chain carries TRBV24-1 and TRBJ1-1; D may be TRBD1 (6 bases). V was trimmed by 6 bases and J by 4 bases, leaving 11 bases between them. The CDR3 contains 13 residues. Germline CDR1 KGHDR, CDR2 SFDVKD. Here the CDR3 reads CATSSRGGTEAFF. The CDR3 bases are TGTGCCACCAGTTCTAGGGGGGGCACTGAAGCTTTCTTT.

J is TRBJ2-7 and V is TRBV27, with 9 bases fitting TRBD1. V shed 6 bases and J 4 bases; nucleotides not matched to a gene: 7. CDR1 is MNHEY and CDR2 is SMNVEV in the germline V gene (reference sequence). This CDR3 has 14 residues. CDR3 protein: CASSYRDREYEQYF. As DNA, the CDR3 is TGTGCCAGCAGCTACCGGGACAGGGAGTACGAGCAGTACTTC.

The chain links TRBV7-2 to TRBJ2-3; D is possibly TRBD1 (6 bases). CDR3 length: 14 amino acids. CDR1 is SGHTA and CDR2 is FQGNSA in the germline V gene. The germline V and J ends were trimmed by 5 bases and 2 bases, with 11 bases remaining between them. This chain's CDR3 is CASSEGGPTDTQYF. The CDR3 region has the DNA TGTGCCAGCAGCGAAGGGGGTCCCACAGATACGCAGTATTTT. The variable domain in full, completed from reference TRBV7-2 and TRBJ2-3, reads GAGVSQSPSNKVTEKGKDVELRCDPISGHTALYWYRQSLGQGLEFLIYFQGNSAPDKSGLPSDRFSAERTGGSVSTLTIQRTQQEDSAVYLCASSEGGPTDTQYFGPGTRLTVL.

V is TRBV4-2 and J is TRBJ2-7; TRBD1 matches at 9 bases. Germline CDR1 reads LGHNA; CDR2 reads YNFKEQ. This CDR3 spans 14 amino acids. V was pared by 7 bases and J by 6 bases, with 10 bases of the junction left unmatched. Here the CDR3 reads CASTPGTGYGEQYF. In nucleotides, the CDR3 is TGTGCCAGCACCCCAGGGACAGGGTATGGCGAGCAGTACTTC.

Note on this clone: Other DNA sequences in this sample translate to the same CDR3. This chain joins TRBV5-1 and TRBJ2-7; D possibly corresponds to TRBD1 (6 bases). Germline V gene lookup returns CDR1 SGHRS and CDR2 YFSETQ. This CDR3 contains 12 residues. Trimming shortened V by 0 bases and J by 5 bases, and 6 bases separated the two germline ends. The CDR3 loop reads CASSLAGDEQYF. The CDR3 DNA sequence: TGCGCCAGCAGCTTGGCAGGGGACGAGCAGTACTTC.

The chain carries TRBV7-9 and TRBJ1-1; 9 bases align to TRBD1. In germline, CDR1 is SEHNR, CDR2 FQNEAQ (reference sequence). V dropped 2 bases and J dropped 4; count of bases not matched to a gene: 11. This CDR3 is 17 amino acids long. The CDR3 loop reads CASSLLPGQGRVTEAFF. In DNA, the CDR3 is TGTGCCAGCAGCTTATTACCGGGACAGGGCCGAGTCACTGAAGCTTTCTTT.

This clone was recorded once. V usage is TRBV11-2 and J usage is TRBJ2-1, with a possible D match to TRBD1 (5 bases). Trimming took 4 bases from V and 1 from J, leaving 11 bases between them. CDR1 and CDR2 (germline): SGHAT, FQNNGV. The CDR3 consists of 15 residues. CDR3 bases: TGTGCCAGCAGCTCCATAAAGGGGTCCTACAATGAGCAGTTCTTC. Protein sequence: CASSSIKGSYNEQFF.

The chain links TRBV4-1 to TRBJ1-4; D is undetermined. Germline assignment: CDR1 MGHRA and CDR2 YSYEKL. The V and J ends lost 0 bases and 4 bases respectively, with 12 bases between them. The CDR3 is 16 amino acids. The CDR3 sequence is CASSQEVWESNEKLFF. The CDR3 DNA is TGCGCCAGCAGCCAAGAGGTTTGGGAGAGTAATGAAAAACTGTTTTTT.

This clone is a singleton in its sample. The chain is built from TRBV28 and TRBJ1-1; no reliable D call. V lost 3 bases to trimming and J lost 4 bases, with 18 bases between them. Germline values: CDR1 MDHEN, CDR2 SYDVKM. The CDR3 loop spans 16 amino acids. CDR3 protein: CASSLTSTVRGTEAFF. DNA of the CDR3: TGTGCCAGCAGTTTGACTTCCACGGTCCGGGGCACTGAAGCTTTCTTT.

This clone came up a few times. The CDR3 nucleotides are TGTGCCAGCAGAGGGACAGGGGGGATCGAAAAACTGTTTTTT. Encoded protein: CASRGTGGIEKLFF. This chain connects TRBV2 to TRBJ1-4, with TRBD1 identical over 11 bases. The CDR3 covers 14 residues. The V gene end was trimmed by 6 bases and the J gene end by 8 bases; junction bases not matched to a gene: 5. CDR1 and CDR2 from the germline V gene are SNHLY and FYNNEI.

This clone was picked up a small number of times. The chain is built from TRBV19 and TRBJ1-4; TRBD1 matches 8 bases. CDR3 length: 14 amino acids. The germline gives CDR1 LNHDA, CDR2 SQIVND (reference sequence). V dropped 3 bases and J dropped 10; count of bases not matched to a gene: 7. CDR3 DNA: TGTGCCAGTAGTATCGGCCAGGGGGCAAGAAAACTGTTTTTT. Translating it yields CASSIGQGARKLFF.

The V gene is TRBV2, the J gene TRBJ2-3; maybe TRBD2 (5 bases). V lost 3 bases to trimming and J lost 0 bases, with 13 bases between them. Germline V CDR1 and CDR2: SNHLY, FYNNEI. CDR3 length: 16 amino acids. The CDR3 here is CASSETIPSSTDTQYF. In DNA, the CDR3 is TGTGCCAGCAGTGAGACTATCCCATCTAGCACAGATACGCAGTATTTT.

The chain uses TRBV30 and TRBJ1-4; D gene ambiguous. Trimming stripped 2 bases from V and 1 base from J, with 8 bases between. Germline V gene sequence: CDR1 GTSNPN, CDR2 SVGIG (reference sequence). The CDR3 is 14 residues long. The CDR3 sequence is CAWSPLQTNEKLFF. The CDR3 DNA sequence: TGTGCCTGGAGTCCACTGCAAACTAATGAAAAACTGTTTTTT.

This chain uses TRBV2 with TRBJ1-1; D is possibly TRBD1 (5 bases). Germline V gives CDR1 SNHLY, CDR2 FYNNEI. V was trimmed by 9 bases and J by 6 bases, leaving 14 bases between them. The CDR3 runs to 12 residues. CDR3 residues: CASRTTGPEAFF. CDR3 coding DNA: TGTGCCAGTCGGACAACGGGCCCTGAAGCTTTCTTT.

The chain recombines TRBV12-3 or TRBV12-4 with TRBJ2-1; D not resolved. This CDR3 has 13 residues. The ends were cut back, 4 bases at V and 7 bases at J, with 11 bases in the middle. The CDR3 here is CASSSSYPNEQFF. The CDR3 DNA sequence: TGTGCCAGCAGTTCTTCCTATCCAAATGAGCAGTTCTTC.

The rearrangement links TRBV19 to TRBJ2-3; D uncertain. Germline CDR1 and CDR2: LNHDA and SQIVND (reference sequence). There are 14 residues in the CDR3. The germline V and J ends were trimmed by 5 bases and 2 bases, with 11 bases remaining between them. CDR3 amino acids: CASSLKLYTDTQYF. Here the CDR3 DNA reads TGTGCCAGTAGTTTAAAACTCTACACAGATACGCAGTATTTT. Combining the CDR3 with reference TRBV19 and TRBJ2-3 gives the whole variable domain DGGITQSPKYLFRKEGQNVTLSCEQNLNHDAMYWYRQDPGQGLRLIYYSQIVNDFQKGDIAEGYSVSREKKESFPLTVTSAQKNPTAFYLCASSLKLYTDTQYFGPGTRLTVL.

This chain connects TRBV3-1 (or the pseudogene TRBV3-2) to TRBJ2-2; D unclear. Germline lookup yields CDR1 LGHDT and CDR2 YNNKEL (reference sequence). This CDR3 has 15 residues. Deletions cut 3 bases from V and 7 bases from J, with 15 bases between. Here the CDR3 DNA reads TGTGCCAGCAGCCAGCAACTAAAGTTAGGCGGGGAGCTGTTTTTT. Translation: CASSQQLKLGGELFF.

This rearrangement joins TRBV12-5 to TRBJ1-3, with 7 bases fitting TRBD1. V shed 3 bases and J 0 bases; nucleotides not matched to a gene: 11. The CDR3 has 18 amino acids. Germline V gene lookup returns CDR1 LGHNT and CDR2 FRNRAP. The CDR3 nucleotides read TGTGCTAGTGGTTTTGTGGGGACAGTTATTCCCTCTGGAAACACCATATATTTT. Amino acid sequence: CASGFVGTVIPSGNTIYF. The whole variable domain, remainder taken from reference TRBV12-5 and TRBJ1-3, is DARVTQTPRHKVTEMGQEVTMRCQPILGHNTVFWYRQTMMQGLELLAYFRNRAPLDDSGMPKDRFSAEMPDATLATLKIQPSEPRDSAVYFCASGFVGTVIPSGNTIYFGEGSWLTVV.

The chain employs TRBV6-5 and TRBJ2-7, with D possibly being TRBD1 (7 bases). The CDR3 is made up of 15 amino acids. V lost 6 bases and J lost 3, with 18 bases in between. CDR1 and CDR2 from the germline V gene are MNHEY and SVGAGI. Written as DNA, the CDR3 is TGTGCCAGCAGGCTGGAGGGGGCCGGGTACTACGAGCAGTACTTC. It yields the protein CASRLEGAGYYEQYF.